Listed here are 11 T cell receptor beta chains from one sample, sequenced in a study of brain T cells in children with intractable seizures. Some clones are missing from TCRdb's copy, which holds only in-frame ones; the method was immunoSEQ multiplex PCR. The data contain 340,000 or so clones, 93% of them singletons. The time point: blood from clinic visit 5 months post-surgery; TSC patient then seizure free. Sequenced material: peripheral blood, taken less than 6 months after surgery. The receptors originated from a boy younger than two with tuberous sclerosis and intractable seizures.

The chain recombines TRBV11-3 with TRBJ2-3; a possible D gene is TRBD2 (5 bases). V shed 5 bases and J shed 0 bases, with 9 bases lying between them. The CDR3 loop spans 14 amino acids. Germline loops: CDR1 SGHNT, CDR2 YENEEA. CDR3 residues: CASSPRTSTDTQYF. Written as DNA, the CDR3 is TGTGCCAGCAGCCCACGGACTAGCACAGATACGCAGTATTTT.

This clone was seen once. This chain uses TRBV7-2 with TRBJ2-7; possibly TRBD1 for D (5 bases). V was trimmed by 1 base and J by 0 bases, leaving 7 bases between them. Germline assignment: CDR1 SGHTA and CDR2 FQGNSA. This CDR3 has 14 amino acids. CDR3 loop: CASSLVDSSYEQYF. The CDR3 region has the DNA TGTGCCAGCAGCTTAGTTGACAGCTCCTACGAGCAGTACTTC.

The chain has TRBV9 and TRBJ1-2, with D unclear. CDR3 length: 13 amino acids. Trimming stripped 3 bases from V and 4 bases from J, with 10 bases between. The germline CDR1 and CDR2 sequences are SGDLS and YYNGEE. CDR3 sequence (DNA): TGTGCCAGCAGCGCCGGTCCAGGCTATGGCTACACCTTC. Amino acids: CASSAGPGYGYTF. The full variable domain, with the rest looked up from reference TRBV9 and TRBJ1-2, is DSGVTQTPKHLITATGQRVTLRCSPRSGDLSVYWYQQSLDQGLQFLIQYYNGEERAKGNILERFSAQQFPDLHSELNLSSLELGDSALYFCASSAGPGYGYTFGSGTRLTVV.

The gene calls are TRBV11-3 and TRBJ2-7, with 8 bases matching TRBD1. Germline trimming cut 5 bases from V and 2 bases from J; bases unmatched to any gene: 5. The CDR3 has 14 amino acids. Germline lookup yields CDR1 SGHNT and CDR2 YENEEA. In nucleotides, the CDR3 is TGTGCCAGCAGCCCAGGGGGCGATACCTACGAGCAGTACTTC. It yields the protein CASSPGGDTYEQYF.

The genes are TRBV24-1 and TRBJ2-2, with 8 bases identical to TRBD1. After removal of 4 bases from V and 7 bases from J, the junction contained 7 bases not matched to a gene. CDR1 and CDR2 (germline): KGHDR, SFDVKD. The CDR3 has 15 amino acids. CDR3 protein: CATSESDRVIGELFF. CDR3 coding DNA: TGTGCCACCAGTGAATCGGACAGGGTCATCGGGGAGCTGTTTTTT.

V gene TRBV14 combines with J gene TRBJ2-7; D could derive from TRBD1 or TRBD2 (5 bases each). Germline CDR1 reads SGHDN; CDR2 reads FVKESK. The CDR3 has 14 amino acids. V was trimmed by 0 bases and J by 3 bases, leaving 9 bases between them. The CDR3 DNA follows: TGTGCCAGCAGCCAAGATAGGGACCACTACGAGCAGTACTTC. It encodes CASSQDRDHYEQYF.

The chain is built from TRBV27 and TRBJ1-1; TRBD1 agrees at 8 bases. The CDR3 is 14 residues long. Germline V CDR1 and CDR2: MNHEY, SMNVEV (reference sequence). The trim removed 6 bases at V and 6 bases at J, leaving 9 bases unmatched. CDR3: CASSSWTGSSEAFF. As DNA, the CDR3 is TGTGCCAGCAGCTCCTGGACAGGGAGCTCTGAAGCTTTCTTT.

The gene calls are TRBV10-3 and TRBJ1-3, with no clear D. Germline V gene lookup returns CDR1 ENHRY and CDR2 SYGVKD. V was shortened by 2 bases and J by 0 bases, with 11 bases between the two germline ends. The CDR3 sequence is 16 residues long. The CDR3 DNA reads TGTGCCATCAGTGAGGTCAAGGAGATCTCTGGAAACACCATATATTTT. Protein sequence: CAISEVKEISGNTIYF.

The rearrangement joins TRBV9 to TRBJ2-1; no definite D call. Trimming removed 7 bases from V and 0 bases from J, with 11 bases in between. The CDR3 has 14 amino acids. CDR1 is SGDLS and CDR2 is YYNGEE in the germline V gene. CDR3 nucleotides: TGTGCCAGCGGAAGCTTAAGCTCCTACAATGAGCAGTTCTTC. Its translation is CASGSLSSYNEQFF.

The chain combines TRBV19 with TRBJ2-6, with 9 nucleotides matching TRBD1. CDR3 size: 19 residues. Germline V gene lookup returns CDR1 LNHDA and CDR2 SQIVND (reference sequence). Germline trimming cut 4 bases from V and 2 bases from J; bases unmatched to any gene: 12. The CDR3 sequence is CASSTLTGQGVPGANVLTF. The CDR3 bases are TGTGCCAGTAGTACACTGACGGGACAGGGCGTCCCTGGGGCCAACGTCCTGACTTTC. Together with reference TRBV19 and TRBJ2-6, the CDR3 gives the full variable domain: DGGITQSPKYLFRKEGQNVTLSCEQNLNHDAMYWYRQDPGQGLRLIYYSQIVNDFQKGDIAEGYSVSREKKESFPLTVTSAQKNPTAFYLCASSTLTGQGVPGANVLTFGAGSRLTVL.

The chain is built from TRBV5-8 and TRBJ2-7; 7 bases agree with TRBD2. The J segment lost 0 bases and the V segment lost 4 bases, leaving 4 bases of the junction unmatched. CDR1 is SGHTS, CDR2 YDEGEE, per germline. The CDR3 runs 14 residues. CDR3 nucleotides: TGTGCCAGCAGCGCCGGCGGGGGCTCCTACGAGCAGTACTTC. It codes for CASSAGGGSYEQYF.